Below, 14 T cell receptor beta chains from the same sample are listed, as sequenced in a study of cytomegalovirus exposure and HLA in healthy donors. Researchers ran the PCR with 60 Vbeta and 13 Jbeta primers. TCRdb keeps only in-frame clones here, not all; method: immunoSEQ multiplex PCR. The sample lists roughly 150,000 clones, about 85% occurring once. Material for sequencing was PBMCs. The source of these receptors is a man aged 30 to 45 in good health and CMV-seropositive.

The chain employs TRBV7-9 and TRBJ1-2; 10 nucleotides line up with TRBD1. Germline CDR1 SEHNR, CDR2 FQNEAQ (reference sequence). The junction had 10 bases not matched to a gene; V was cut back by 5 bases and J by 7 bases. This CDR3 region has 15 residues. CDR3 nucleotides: TGTGCCAGCAGCCACCGGGACAGGGGTTTGGGTGGCTACACCTTC. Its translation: CASSHRDRGLGGYTF.

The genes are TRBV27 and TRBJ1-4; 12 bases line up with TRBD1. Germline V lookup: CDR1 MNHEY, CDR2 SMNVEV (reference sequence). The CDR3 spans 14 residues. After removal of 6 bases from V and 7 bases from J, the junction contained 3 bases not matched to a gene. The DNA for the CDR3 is TGTGCCAGCAGGGGGACAGGGGGCGGTGAAAAACTGTTTTTT. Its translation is CASRGTGGGEKLFF. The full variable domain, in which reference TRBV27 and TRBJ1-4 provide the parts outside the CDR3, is EAQVTQNPRYLITVTGKKLTVTCSQNMNHEYMSWYRQDPGLGLRQIYYSMNVEVTDKGDVPEGYKVSRKEKRNFPLILESPSPNQTSLYFCASRGTGGGEKLFFGSGTQLSVL.

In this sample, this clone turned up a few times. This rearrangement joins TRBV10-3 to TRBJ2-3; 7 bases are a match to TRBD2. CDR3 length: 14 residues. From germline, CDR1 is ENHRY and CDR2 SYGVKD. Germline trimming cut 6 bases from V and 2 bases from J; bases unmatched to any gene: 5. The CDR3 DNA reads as TGTGCCATCAGGCAAGCGGGGAACACAGATACGCAGTATTTT. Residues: CAIRQAGNTDTQYF.

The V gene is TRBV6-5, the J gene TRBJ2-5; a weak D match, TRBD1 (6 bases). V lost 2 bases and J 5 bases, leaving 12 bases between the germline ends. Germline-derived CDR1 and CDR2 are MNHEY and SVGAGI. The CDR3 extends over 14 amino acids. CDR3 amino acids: CASSYTNRGETQYF. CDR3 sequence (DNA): TGTGCCAGCAGTTACACTAATAGGGGGGAGACCCAGTACTTC.

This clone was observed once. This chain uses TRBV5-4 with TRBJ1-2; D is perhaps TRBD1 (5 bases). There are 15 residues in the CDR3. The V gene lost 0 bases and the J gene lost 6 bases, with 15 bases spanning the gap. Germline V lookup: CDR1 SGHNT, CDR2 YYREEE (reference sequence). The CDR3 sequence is CASSLAFAGTDGYTF. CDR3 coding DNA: TGTGCCAGCAGCTTGGCCTTCGCAGGGACTGATGGCTACACCTTC.

The CDR3, as DNA: TGTGCCAGTAGTCCAAGGACAGGGGGATACTATGGCTACACCTTC. Its protein product is CASSPRTGGYYGYTF. The genes are TRBV19 and TRBJ1-2; 10 bases match TRBD1. V was clipped by 5 bases and J by 3 bases; unmatched bases: 6. Germline V gene data show CDR1 as LNHDA and CDR2 as SQIVND (reference sequence). This CDR3 region has 15 residues.

CDR3 in amino acids: CASSQTSGSNTGELFF. CDR3 DNA: TGTGCCAGCAGCCAGACTAGCGGGAGTAACACCGGGGAGCTGTTTTTT. J is TRBJ2-2 and V is TRBV2, with TRBD2 matching over 12 bases. V lost 6 bases and J lost 2; bases outside the gene matches: 4. There are 16 residues in the CDR3. Germline CDR1 is SNHLY and CDR2 is FYNNEI. Full variable domain (outside the CDR3, taken from reference TRBV2 and TRBJ2-2): EPEVTQTPSHQVTQMGQEVILRCVPISNHLYFYWYRQILGQKVEFLVSFYNNEISEKSEIFDDQFSVERPDGSNFTLKIRSTKLEDSAMYFCASSQTSGSNTGELFFGEGSRLTVL.

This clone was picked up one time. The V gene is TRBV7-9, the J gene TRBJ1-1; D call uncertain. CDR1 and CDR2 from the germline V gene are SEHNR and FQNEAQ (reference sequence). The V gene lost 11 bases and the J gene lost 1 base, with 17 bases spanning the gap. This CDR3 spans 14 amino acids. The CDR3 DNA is TGTGCCGGCAAACCCGAGATTACGAACACTGAAGCTTTCTTT. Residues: CAGKPEITNTEAFF. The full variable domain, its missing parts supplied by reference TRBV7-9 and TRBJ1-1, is DTGVSQNPRHKITKRGQNVTFRCDPISEHNRLYWYRQTLGQGPEFLTYFQNEAQLEKSRLLSDRFSAERPKGSFSTLEIQRTEQGDSAMYLCAGKPEITNTEAFFGQGTRLTVV.

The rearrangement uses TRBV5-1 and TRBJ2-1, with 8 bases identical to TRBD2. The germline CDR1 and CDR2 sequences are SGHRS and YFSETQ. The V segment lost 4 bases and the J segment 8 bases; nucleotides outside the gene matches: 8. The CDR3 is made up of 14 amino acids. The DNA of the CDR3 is TGCGCCAGCAGCGACACTAGCGGTTCTTATGAGCAGTTCTTC. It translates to CASSDTSGSYEQFF.

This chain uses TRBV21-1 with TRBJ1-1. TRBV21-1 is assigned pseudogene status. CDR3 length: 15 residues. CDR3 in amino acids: CASSKGREGNTEAFF. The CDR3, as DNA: TGTGCCAGCAGCAAAGGTAGGGAGGGGAACACTGAAGCTTTCTTT.

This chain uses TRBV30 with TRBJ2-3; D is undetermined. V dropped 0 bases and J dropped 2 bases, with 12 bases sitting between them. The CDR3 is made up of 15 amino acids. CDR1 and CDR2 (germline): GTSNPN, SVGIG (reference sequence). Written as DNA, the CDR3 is TGTGCCTGGAGTGTGGAACTAACCTACACAGATACGCAGTATTTT. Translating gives CAWSVELTYTDTQYF.

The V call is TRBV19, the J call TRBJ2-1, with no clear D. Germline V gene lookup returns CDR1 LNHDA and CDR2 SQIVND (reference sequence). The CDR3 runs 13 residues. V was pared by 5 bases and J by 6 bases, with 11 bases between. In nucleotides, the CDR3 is TGTGCCAGTAGTTACTCTGAAAGCAATGAGCAGTTCTTC. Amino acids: CASSYSESNEQFF.

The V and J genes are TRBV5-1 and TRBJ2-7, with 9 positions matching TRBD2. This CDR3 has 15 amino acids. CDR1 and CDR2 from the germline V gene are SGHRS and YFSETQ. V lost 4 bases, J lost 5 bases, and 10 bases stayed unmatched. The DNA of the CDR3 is TGCGCCAGCAGCCAGGGGACTAGCCTAGGCGACGAGCAGTACGTC. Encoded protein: CASSQGTSLGDEQYV.

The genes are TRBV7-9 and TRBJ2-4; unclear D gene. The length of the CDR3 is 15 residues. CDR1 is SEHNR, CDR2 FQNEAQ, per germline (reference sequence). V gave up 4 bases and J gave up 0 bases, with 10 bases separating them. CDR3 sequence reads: CASSSSGLAKNIQYF. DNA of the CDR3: TGTGCCAGCAGCTCTTCAGGTCTAGCCAAAAACATTCAGTACTTC.